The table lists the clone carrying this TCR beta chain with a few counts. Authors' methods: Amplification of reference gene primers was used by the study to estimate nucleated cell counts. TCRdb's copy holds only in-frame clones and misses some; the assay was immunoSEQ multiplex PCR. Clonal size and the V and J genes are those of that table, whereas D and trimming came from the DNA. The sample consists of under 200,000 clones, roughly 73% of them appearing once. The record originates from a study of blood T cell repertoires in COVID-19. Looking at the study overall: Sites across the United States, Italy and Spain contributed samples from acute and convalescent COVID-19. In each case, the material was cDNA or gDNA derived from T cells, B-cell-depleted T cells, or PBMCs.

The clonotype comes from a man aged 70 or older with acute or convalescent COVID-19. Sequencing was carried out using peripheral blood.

The CDR3, as DNA: TGTGCCAGCAGTTCCCCGCTAGGGGGCGGGGTGGAGACCCAGTACTTC. Its translation: CASSSPLGGGVETQYF. The chain uses TRBV27 and TRBJ2-5; D is possibly TRBD1 (7 bases). The CDR3 covers 16 residues. Germline loops: CDR1 MNHEY, CDR2 SMNVEV (reference sequence). Trimming left V 4 bases short and J 5 bases short, with 20 bases between.